Below, 27 T cell receptor beta chains from the same sample are listed, as sequenced in a study of blood T cell repertoires in COVID-19. Only in-frame clones appear in the TCRdb table, and some are missing; sequencing was by immunoSEQ multiplex PCR. The table shows a few hundred thousand clones, with 80% to 85% occurring only once. Specimen: peripheral blood. The receptor source for this set is a woman aged 35 to 49 who had recovered from COVID-19.

This chain uses TRBV11-3 with TRBJ2-7; D is uncertain. Trimming pared 2 bases from V and 3 bases from J, leaving 14 bases between. This CDR3 is 15 amino acids long. The germline CDR1 and CDR2 sequences are SGHNT and YENEEA. This CDR3 is CASSLTGSTGYEQYF. The CDR3 bases are TGTGCCAGCAGCTTAACTGGGTCGACTGGCTACGAGCAGTACTTC.

The chain is built from TRBV6-5 and TRBJ2-5, with 7 bases identical to TRBD2. The junction had 5 bases not matched to a gene; V was cut back by 6 bases and J by 4 bases. The CDR3 is 13 amino acids. From germline, CDR1 is MNHEY and CDR2 SVGAGI. In DNA form, the CDR3 reads TGTGCCAGCAGAACCCGGGGGGTAGAGACCCAGTACTTC. It yields the protein CASRTRGVETQYF.

This clone was seen a handful of times. J is TRBJ1-5 and V is TRBV1; TRBD1 is the table's D call, not checked against the DNA. TRBV1 is termed a pseudogene. This CDR3 has 15 amino acids. CDR3 protein: CTSSGHQDSNQPQHF. In nucleotides, the CDR3 is TGCACCAGCAGCGGACACCAGGACAGCAATCAGCCCCAGCATTTT.

The V and J genes are TRBV5-1 and TRBJ2-1; 11 nucleotides line up with TRBD1. Trimming took 4 bases from V and 5 from J; bases not matched to a gene: 2. The CDR3 runs to 14 residues. Germline loops: CDR1 SGHRS, CDR2 YFSETQ. The CDR3 nucleotides are TGCGCCAGCAGCGGACAGGGGGCCGACAATGAGCAGTTCTTC. Translating it yields CASSGQGADNEQFF.

This chain joins TRBV16 and TRBJ2-5, with D uncertain. Germline loops: CDR1 KGHSY, CDR2 FQNENV. Trimming shortened V by 0 bases and J by 2 bases, and 4 bases separated the two germline ends. The CDR3 extends over 13 amino acids. DNA of the CDR3: TGTGCCAGCAGCCAATCTCCGCAAGAGACCCAGTACTTC. Protein: CASSQSPQETQYF.

This clone was recorded only once. J is TRBJ2-7 and V is TRBV14; 7 nucleotides match TRBD1. The germline gives CDR1 SGHDN, CDR2 FVKESK. This CDR3 comprises 14 residues. The V gene end was trimmed by 4 bases and the J gene end by 0 bases; junction bases not matched to a gene: 3. The CDR3 here is CASSPQGLSYEQYF. In DNA form, the CDR3 reads TGTGCCAGCAGCCCACAGGGGCTCTCCTACGAGCAGTACTTC. The full variable domain, in which reference TRBV14 and TRBJ2-7 provide the parts outside the CDR3, is EAGVTQFPSHSVIEKGQTVTLRCDPISGHDNLYWYRRVMGKEIKFLLHFVKESKQDESGMPNNRFLAERTGGTYSTLKVQPAELEDSGVYFCASSPQGLSYEQYFGPGTRLTVT.

The chain employs TRBV4-1 and TRBJ1-2, with unresolved D. The CDR3 is 15 amino acids. The V gene's germline CDR1 is MGHRA and CDR2 YSYEKL. V dropped 4 bases and J dropped 5 bases, with 17 bases sitting between them. The DNA of the CDR3 is TGCGCCAGCAGCCCCGTCGGTACTCTTCGGTATGGCTACACCTTC. This sequence encodes CASSPVGTLRYGYTF.

The V gene is TRBV7-6, the J gene TRBJ2-2, with D tentatively TRBD2 (6 bases). V gave up 6 bases and J gave up 4 bases, with 15 bases separating them. This CDR3 contains 15 residues. Germline V gene sequence: CDR1 SGHVS, CDR2 FNYEAQ. CDR3 DNA: TGTGCCAGCAGTCGGGGGTATGGGGGCACCGGGGAGCTGTTTTTT. It yields the protein CASSRGYGGTGELFF.

The V and J genes are TRBV30 and TRBJ1-5; 7 nucleotides agree with TRBD1. V gave up 8 bases and J gave up 8 bases; unmatched junction bases: 12. The V gene's germline CDR1 is GTSNPN and CDR2 SVGIG (reference sequence). This CDR3 is 13 amino acids long. The CDR3 region has the DNA TGTGCCGGAAGTGGGACAGCATTTGAGCCCCAGCATTTT. Translation gives CAGSGTAFEPQHF.

This chain links TRBV9 with TRBJ2-1, with D possibly TRBD1 on 5 matching bases. The germline CDR1 and CDR2 sequences are SGDLS and YYNGEE. The CDR3 totals 15 residues. Trimming took 0 bases from V and 5 from J, leaving 12 bases between them. CDR3 region: CASSVGLGPHNEQFF. The CDR3 nucleotides read TGTGCCAGCAGCGTAGGATTGGGGCCTCACAATGAGCAGTTCTTC.

The V gene is TRBV6-6, the J gene TRBJ1-1; 9 positions agree with TRBD1. Trimming removed 5 bases from V and 4 bases from J; junction bases left unmatched: 14. CDR1 and CDR2 (germline): MNHNY, SVGAGI (reference sequence). The CDR3 length is 17 residues. The CDR3 DNA sequence: TGTGCCAGCAGTCGCCGGGACAGGGTTCAAAAGGGCACTGAAGCTTTCTTT. It translates to CASSRRDRVQKGTEAFF.

This chain uses TRBV19 with TRBJ1-5, with 9 bases matching TRBD1. CDR1 and CDR2 from the germline V gene are LNHDA and SQIVND (reference sequence). The CDR3 covers 16 residues. V lost 3 bases and J lost 7; bases outside the gene matches: 10. The CDR3 DNA reads as TGTGCCAGTAGTATTGGCGTTGGGACAGGGAACCAGCCCCAGCATTTT. Protein: CASSIGVGTGNQPQHF.

The rearrangement uses TRBV20-1 and TRBJ1-1, with D tentatively TRBD1 (5 bases). V was clipped by 3 bases and J by 3 bases, with 11 bases between them. There are 13 residues in the CDR3. CDR1 is DFQATT and CDR2 is SNEGSKA in the germline V gene (reference sequence). Written as DNA, the CDR3 is TGCAGTGCTAGTTGGCAGGGATACACTGAAGCTTTCTTT. It specifies CSASWQGYTEAFF.

This sequence joins TRBV5-4 and TRBJ2-3, with D tentatively TRBD1 (5 bases). The CDR3 loop spans 12 amino acids. V was pared by 5 bases and J by 13 bases, with 17 bases between. CDR1 is SGHNT, CDR2 YYREEE, per germline (reference sequence). The CDR3 coding sequence is TGTGCCAGCAGGGACACCTGGGGATTGGAGTATTTT. Protein sequence: CASRDTWGLEYF.

This clone occurred once. Other DNA variants within this sample encode the same CDR3. The chain recombines TRBV12-3 or TRBV12-4 with TRBJ1-5; 9 positions match TRBD1. The CDR3 loop spans 13 amino acids. The J segment lost 5 bases and the V segment lost 6 bases, leaving 2 bases of the junction unmatched. CDR3: CASSRDRDQPQHF. CDR3 DNA sequence: TGTGCCAGCAGCCGGGACAGGGATCAGCCCCAGCATTTT.

The chain has TRBV30 and TRBJ1-2; possible D gene TRBD1, 6 bases. CDR3 length: 12 residues. The germline V and J ends were trimmed by 6 bases and 4 bases, with 12 bases remaining between them. The germline CDR1 and CDR2 sequences are GTSNPN and SVGIG (reference sequence). The CDR3 DNA is TGTGCCTGCAAGCGAGGGGGCTATGGCTACACCTTC. Amino acid sequence: CACKRGGYGYTF.

The chain uses TRBV21-1 and TRBJ2-7; the DNA was not compared with TRBD2, the D call given in the table. TRBV21-1 is labeled a pseudogene. CDR3 size: 16 residues. The CDR3 DNA is TGTGCCAGCAGAAAACCGGGACTAGTAATTTCCTACGAGCAGTACTTC. Translating gives CASRKPGLVISYEQYF.

CDR3 in DNA: TGTGCCAGCAGCCCCTTCACCGGGACAGGGTGGGCTGAAGCTTTCTTT. It codes for CASSPFTGTGWAEAFF. The chain links TRBV5-6 to TRBJ1-1, with 9 bases that match TRBD1. V shed 4 bases, J shed 6 bases, and the junction held 13 bases outside the gene matches. The CDR3 spans 16 residues. Per the germline V gene, CDR1 is SGHDT and CDR2 is YYEEEE.

The chain carries TRBV5-5 and TRBJ1-2, with 9 nucleotides matching TRBD1. Germline V CDR1 and CDR2: SGHKS, YYEKEE (reference sequence). The ends lost 4 bases at V and 6 bases at J; junction bases unmatched: 10. The CDR3 extends over 15 amino acids. CDR3 protein: CASSPRGTGLDGYTF. In DNA, the CDR3 is TGTGCCAGCAGCCCCCGGGGGACAGGGTTAGATGGCTACACCTTC.

The V and J genes are TRBV7-6 and TRBJ2-7; D unclear. This CDR3 contains 11 residues. The V end was cut by 4 bases, the J end by 4 bases, with 5 bases between. Germline CDR1 is SGHVS and CDR2 is FNYEAQ. The CDR3 DNA is TGTGCCAGCAGCTCCGAGTACGAGCAGTACTTC. Its translation: CASSSEYEQYF.

In this sample, this clone turned up a few times. The chain links TRBV3-1 (or the pseudogene TRBV3-2) to TRBJ1-1, with D perhaps matching TRBD1 (6 bases). The CDR3 consists of 15 residues. Trimming removed 5 bases from V and 1 base from J, with 14 bases in between. Germline CDR1 LGHDT, CDR2 YNNKEL (reference sequence). The chain's CDR3 is CASSDSRDKNTEAFF. CDR3 in DNA: TGTGCCAGCAGCGATAGCCGGGACAAGAACACTGAAGCTTTCTTT.

The V call is TRBV5-1, the J call TRBJ1-2; a weak D match, TRBD1 (5 bases). The V end lost 4 bases, the J end lost 5 bases, and 18 bases lay between the germline ends. Germline assignment: CDR1 SGHRS and CDR2 YFSETQ. This CDR3 is 15 amino acids long. CDR3: CASSPPGLNTYGYTF. CDR3 bases: TGCGCCAGCAGCCCCCCGGGACTCAACACTTATGGCTACACCTTC.

Notes on this clone: Other DNA sequences in the same sample also yield this CDR3. This chain uses TRBV5-1 with TRBJ2-3; perhaps TRBD2 as D (6 bases). Trimming pared 4 bases from V and 3 bases from J, leaving 12 bases between. Germline V gene lookup returns CDR1 SGHRS and CDR2 YFSETQ. The CDR3 consists of 14 residues. The CDR3 region has the DNA TGCGCCAGCAGCCGGGACTCTAGTACAGATACGCAGTATTTT. Protein: CASSRDSSTDTQYF.

The J gene is TRBJ1-5, the V gene TRBV12-3 or TRBV12-4; perhaps TRBD1 as D (5 bases). V gave up 4 bases and J gave up 9 bases, with 10 bases separating them. This CDR3 has 12 residues. CDR3 in DNA: TGTGCCAGCAGTTCCTACGGGGGGCCCCAGCATTTT. As protein: CASSSYGGPQHF.

This clone was counted a single time. The J gene is TRBJ2-2, the V gene TRBV2, with D possibly matching TRBD2 (5 bases). The V end was cut by 7 bases, the J end by 0 bases, with 9 bases between. The CDR3 sequence is 14 residues long. Germline-derived CDR1 and CDR2 are SNHLY and FYNNEI. The CDR3 spells CASKRESNTGELFF. As DNA, the CDR3 is TGTGCCAGCAAAAGGGAGTCGAACACCGGGGAGCTGTTTTTT. The variable domain in full, with the rest retrieved from reference TRBV2 and TRBJ2-2, is EPEVTQTPSHQVTQMGQEVILRCVPISNHLYFYWYRQILGQKVEFLVSFYNNEISEKSEIFDDQFSVERPDGSNFTLKIRSTKLEDSAMYFCASKRESNTGELFFGEGSRLTVL.

The chain couples TRBV11-2 to TRBJ2-7; weak D call: TRBD1 (5 bases). The CDR3 is 13 residues long. V gave up 5 bases and J gave up 3 bases, with 11 bases separating them. Germline V gene data show CDR1 as SGHAT and CDR2 as FQNNGV. CDR3 loop: CASSVQVGYEQYF. The CDR3 bases are TGTGCCAGCAGCGTACAGGTTGGCTACGAGCAGTACTTC.

This clone was recorded a few times. V gene TRBV4-1 combines with J gene TRBJ1-5, with a possible D match to TRBD1 (6 bases). The CDR3 runs to 17 residues. The germline V gene encodes CDR1 MGHRA and CDR2 YSYEKL. V lost 0 bases and J 4 bases, leaving 16 bases between the germline ends. The CDR3 bases are TGCGCCAGCAGCCAAGAGCCCCCGGGGACAAGGAATCAGCCCCAGCATTTT. Its translation: CASSQEPPGTRNQPQHF.